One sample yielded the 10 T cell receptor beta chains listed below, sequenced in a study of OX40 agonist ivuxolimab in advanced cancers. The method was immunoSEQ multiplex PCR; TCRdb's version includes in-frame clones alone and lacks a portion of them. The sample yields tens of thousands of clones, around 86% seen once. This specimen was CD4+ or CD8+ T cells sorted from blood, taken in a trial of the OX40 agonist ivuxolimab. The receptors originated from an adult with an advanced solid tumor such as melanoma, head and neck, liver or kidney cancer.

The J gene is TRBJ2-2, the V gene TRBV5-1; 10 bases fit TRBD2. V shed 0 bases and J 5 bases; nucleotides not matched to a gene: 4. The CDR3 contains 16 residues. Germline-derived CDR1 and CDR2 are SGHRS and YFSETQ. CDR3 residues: CASSLEASGGTGELFF. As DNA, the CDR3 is TGCGCCAGCAGCTTGGAGGCTAGCGGGGGTACCGGGGAGCTGTTTTTT.

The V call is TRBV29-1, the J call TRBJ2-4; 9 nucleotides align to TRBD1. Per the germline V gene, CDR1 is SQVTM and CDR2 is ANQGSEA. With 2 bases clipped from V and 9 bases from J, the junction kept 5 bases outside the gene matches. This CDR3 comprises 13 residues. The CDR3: CSVERDRDGIQYF. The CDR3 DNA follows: TGCAGCGTTGAAAGGGACAGGGACGGCATTCAGTACTTC. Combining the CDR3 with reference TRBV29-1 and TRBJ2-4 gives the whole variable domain SAVISQKPSRDICQRGTSLTIQCQVDSQVTMMFWYRQQPGQSLTLIATANQGSEATYESGFVIDKFPISRPNLTFSTLTVSNMSPEDSSIYLCSVERDRDGIQYFGAGTRLSVL.

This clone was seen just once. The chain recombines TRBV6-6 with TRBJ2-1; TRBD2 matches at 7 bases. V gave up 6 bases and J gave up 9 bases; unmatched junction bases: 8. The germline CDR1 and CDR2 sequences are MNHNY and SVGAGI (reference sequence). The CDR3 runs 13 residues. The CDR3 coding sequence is TGTGCCAGCAGCATCGGACTAGAGGGTGAGCAGTTCTTC. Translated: CASSIGLEGEQFF.

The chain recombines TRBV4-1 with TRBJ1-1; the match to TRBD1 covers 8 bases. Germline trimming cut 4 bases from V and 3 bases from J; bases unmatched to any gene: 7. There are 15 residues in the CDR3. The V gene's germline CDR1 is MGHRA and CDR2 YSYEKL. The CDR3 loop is CASSRKTGEDTEAFF. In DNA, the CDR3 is TGCGCCAGCAGCCGGAAGACAGGGGAGGACACTGAAGCTTTCTTT.

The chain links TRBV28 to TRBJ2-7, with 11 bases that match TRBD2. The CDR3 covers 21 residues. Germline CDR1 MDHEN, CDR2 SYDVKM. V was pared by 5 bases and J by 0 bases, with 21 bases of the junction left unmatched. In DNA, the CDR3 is TGTGCCAGCAGTCCCTCGCTGGGCCTGATAGCGGGAGGGGAGAGCTCCTACGAGCAGTACTTC. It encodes CASSPSLGLIAGGESSYEQYF.

CDR3 coding DNA: TGTGCCAGCAGCGTAAGACTAGCGGGAGTCGTCACAGATACGCAGTATTTT. It codes for CASSVRLAGVVTDTQYF. The V gene is TRBV9, the J gene TRBJ2-3, with 12 nucleotides matching TRBD2. The ends lost 1 base at V and 2 bases at J; junction bases unmatched: 5. There are 17 residues in the CDR3. Germline-derived CDR1 and CDR2 are SGDLS and YYNGEE.

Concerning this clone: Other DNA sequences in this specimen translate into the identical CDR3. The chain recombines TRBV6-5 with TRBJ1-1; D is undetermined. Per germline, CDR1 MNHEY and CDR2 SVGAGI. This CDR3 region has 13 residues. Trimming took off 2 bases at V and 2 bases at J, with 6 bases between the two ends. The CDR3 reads CASSYNPNTEAFF. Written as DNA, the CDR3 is TGTGCCAGCAGTTACAACCCAAACACTGAAGCTTTCTTT.

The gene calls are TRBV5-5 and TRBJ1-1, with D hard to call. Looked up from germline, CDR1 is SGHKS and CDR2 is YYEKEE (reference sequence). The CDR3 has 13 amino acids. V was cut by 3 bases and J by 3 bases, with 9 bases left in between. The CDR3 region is CASSSQADTEAFF. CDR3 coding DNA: TGTGCCAGCAGCTCTCAAGCCGACACTGAAGCTTTCTTT.

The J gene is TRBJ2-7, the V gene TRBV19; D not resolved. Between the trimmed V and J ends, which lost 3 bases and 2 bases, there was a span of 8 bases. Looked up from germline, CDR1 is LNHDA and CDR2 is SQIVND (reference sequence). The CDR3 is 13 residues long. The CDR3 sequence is CASSMVGTYEQYF. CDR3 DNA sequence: TGTGCCAGTAGTATGGTGGGTACCTACGAGCAGTACTTC.

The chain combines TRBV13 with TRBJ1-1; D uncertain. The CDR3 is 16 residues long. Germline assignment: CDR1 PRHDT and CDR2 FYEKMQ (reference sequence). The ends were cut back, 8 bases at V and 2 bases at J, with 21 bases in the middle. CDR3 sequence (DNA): TGTGCCAGCGCCCCGGGGAACAGCTACCTTAACACTGAAGCTTTCTTT. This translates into CASAPGNSYLNTEAFF.